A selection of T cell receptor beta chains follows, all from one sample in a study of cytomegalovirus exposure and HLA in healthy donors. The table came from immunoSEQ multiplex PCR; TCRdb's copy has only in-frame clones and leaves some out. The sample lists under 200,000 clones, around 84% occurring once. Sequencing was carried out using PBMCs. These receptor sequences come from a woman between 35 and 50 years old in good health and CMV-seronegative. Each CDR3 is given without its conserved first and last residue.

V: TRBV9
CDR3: ASSAVFGLAGRTGELF

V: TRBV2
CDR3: ASSELLPGQGVWAF

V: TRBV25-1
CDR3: ASSGPPWRGGHWSTQY

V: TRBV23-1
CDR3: ASFNRGSNQPQH

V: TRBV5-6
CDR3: ASSGTGTGASVEQF

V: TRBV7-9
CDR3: ASNRLAGASYNEQF

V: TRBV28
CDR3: ASSTTGPSNEKLF

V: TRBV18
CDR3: ASFGTPGPNQPQH

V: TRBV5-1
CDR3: ASSLHPSTSGGYNEQF

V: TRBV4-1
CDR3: ASSARSGGLTDTQY

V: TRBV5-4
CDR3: ASSLRDRDNEQF

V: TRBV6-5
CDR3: ASSYWDRATGELF

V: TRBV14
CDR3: ASSQDRGRGYT

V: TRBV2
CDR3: ASSRQGWAF

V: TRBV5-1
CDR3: ASRKQATNEKLF

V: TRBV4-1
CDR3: ASSSDWRAMNTEAF

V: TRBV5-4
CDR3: ASSFSLAEETQY

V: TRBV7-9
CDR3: ASSYPRGQSGNTIY

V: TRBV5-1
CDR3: ASSLSGDMNTEAF

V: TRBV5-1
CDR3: ASSRGPEGGYT

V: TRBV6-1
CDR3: ASRLAETQY

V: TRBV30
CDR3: ARNGSGGPYEQY

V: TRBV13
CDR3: ASSYYKEGAF

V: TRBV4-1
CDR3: ASSSTHPSNEQF

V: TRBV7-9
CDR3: ATEGGADRSPLH

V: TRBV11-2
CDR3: ASSLVAGGLKETQY

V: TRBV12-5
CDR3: ASGSQVTEAF

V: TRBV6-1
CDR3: ASSGGSARGTQYEQC

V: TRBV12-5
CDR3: ASGLVRAGGIASDGYT

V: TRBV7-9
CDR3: ASSLLQGTRAF

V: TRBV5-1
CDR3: ASSLEVSGSRNTQY

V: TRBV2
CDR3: ASRDSSSTDTQY

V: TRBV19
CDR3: ASLGGGTYEQF

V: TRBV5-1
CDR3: ASSLQGGRGQETQY

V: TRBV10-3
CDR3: ATGREGKSTDTQY

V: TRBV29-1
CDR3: SVAGQTYEQY

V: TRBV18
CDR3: ASSRTGQGGNQPQH

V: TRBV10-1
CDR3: ASSPQGAPNTGELF

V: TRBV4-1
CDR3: ASSQEGGTSGNTIY

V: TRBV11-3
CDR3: ASSPGLAGGPETQY

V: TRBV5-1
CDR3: ASSYDRPSTDTQY

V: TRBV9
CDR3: ASRRLSGSNEQF

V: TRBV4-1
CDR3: ASSQSTQQTTNEKLF

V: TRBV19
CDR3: ASSEPGLFPEAF

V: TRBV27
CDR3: ASRAQTGYASNQPQH

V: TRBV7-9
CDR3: ASSVDRVKTEAF

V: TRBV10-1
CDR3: ASSGEAGGYT

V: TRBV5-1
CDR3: ASSLTSGVYEQY